This T cell receptor beta chain was obtained from a study of post-analysis software for immune sequencing data. Many counts were recorded for this clonotype. Its specificity is not known. Germline V lookup: CDR1 SEHNR, CDR2 FQNEAQ (reference sequence). Trimming cost V 2 bases and J 3 bases, with 14 bases left between them. This CDR3 contains 16 residues. Regarding the study as a whole: Among multiple sclerosis patients, normalized Chao1 diversity was significantly below that of controls. Five or six TRBV segments were significantly more frequent in patients than in controls. TRBV5-6, TRBV5-1 and TRBV20-1 were among these segments.

The TCR beta cDNA libraries contained unique molecular identifiers. Roughly 500,000 cDNA molecules were obtained from roughly 0.93 to 9.6 million T cells. Each CDR3 protein gets one entry after TCRdb re-called the PCR reads with MiXCR. This sample yields some 690,000 distinct CDR3 sequences, of which 25% to 30% are seen a single time; roughly 0.54% belongs to the top ten. The material sequenced was blood. This clonotype was sampled from a girl aged 10-17 years with multiple sclerosis. The chain has TRBV7-9 and TRBJ2-1; maybe TRBD1 (5 bases). CDR3 amino acids: CASSLSWQGDYNEQFF. The DNA for the CDR3 is TGTGCCAGCAGCTTATCGTGGCAGGGCGACTACAATGAGCAGTTCTTC.